This TCR beta chain was sequenced during a study of T cell responses to AZD1222 COVID-19 vaccine. Sequenced by immunoSEQ multiplex PCR; TCRdb stores in-frame clones only, minus some. The data contain more than 85,000 clones, about 90% of them seen just once; the ten biggest clones take up around 6.9%. CDR3 size: 16 residues. Germline V gene sequence: CDR1 MDHEN, CDR2 SYDVKM. With V trimmed by 7 bases and J by 2 bases, 7 bases remained unmatched. The V call is TRBV28, the J call TRBJ1-5; 11 nucleotides match TRBD1. Sequenced here: peripheral blood, sampled on day 0 of AZD1222 vaccination. The TCR comes from an adult in good health. For the CDR3, the DNA is TGTGCCAGCACTAACCGGGGACAGGGGGGCAATCAGCCCCAGCATTTT. It yields the protein CASTNRGQGGNQPQHF.